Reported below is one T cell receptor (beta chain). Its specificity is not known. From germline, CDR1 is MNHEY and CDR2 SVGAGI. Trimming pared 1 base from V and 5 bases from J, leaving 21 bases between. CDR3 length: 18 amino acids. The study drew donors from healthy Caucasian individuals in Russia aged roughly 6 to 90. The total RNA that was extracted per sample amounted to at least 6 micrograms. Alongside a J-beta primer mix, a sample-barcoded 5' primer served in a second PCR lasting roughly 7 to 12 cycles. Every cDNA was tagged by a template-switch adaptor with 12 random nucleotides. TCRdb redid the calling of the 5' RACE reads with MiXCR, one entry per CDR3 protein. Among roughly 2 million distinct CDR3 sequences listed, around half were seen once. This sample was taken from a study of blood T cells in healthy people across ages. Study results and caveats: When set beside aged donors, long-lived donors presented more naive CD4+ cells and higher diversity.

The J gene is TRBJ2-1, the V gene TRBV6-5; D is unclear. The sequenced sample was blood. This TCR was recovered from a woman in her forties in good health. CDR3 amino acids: CASSYFLNSGLVDNEQFF. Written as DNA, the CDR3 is TGTGCCAGCAGTTACTTCCTTAATTCTGGGTTGGTAGACAATGAGCAGTTCTTC.